The clone carrying this TCR beta chain was recorded a few times. The data were produced by immunoSEQ multiplex PCR, yet TCRdb's version contains in-frame clones alone and is incomplete. Seen here are 90,000 to 150,000 clones, about 91% observed once, and the top ten hold about 3.2%. The data are from a study of control samples from healthy donors and cancer patients. V gave up 6 bases and J gave up 8 bases; unmatched junction bases: 7. The CDR3 covers 13 residues. The germline V gene encodes CDR1 SGHTA and CDR2 FQGNSA. The chain is built from TRBV7-2 and TRBJ1-2, with TRBD1 matching 9 bases. This receptor was taken from a man aged 40-49 years in good health. Source material: blood. CDR3 residues: CASRPGTGYGYTF. CDR3 sequence (DNA): TGTGCCAGCAGACCCGGGACAGGGTACGGCTACACCTTC.